This TCR beta chain was identified in a study of T cell responses to AZD1222 COVID-19 vaccine. In the study overall: Recipients boosted at about 4 weeks or about 12 weeks are pooled. Study-level points and caveats: Spike-specific TCRs gained breadth and depth after people received two AZD1222 doses. Sampling that yielded the repertoires occurred only after the peak T cell response. Baseline seropositivity occurred in only six AZD1222 recipients.

As to this clone: What it recognizes is unknown.

TCRdb's copy holds only in-frame clones and misses some; the assay was immunoSEQ multiplex PCR. The sample contains under 150,000 clones, 75% to 95% of which appear only once. V lost 3 bases to trimming and J lost 4 bases, with 7 bases between them. The CDR3 is 12 residues long. Here the sequenced sample was peripheral blood, taken on day 0 of AZD1222 vaccination. The rearrangement links TRBV12-3 or TRBV12-4 to TRBJ2-7, with unresolved D. The clonotype comes from an adult in good health. For the CDR3, the DNA is TGTGCCAGCAGTTTCGAGCTATACGAGCAGTACTTC. Amino acid sequence: CASSFELYEQYF.